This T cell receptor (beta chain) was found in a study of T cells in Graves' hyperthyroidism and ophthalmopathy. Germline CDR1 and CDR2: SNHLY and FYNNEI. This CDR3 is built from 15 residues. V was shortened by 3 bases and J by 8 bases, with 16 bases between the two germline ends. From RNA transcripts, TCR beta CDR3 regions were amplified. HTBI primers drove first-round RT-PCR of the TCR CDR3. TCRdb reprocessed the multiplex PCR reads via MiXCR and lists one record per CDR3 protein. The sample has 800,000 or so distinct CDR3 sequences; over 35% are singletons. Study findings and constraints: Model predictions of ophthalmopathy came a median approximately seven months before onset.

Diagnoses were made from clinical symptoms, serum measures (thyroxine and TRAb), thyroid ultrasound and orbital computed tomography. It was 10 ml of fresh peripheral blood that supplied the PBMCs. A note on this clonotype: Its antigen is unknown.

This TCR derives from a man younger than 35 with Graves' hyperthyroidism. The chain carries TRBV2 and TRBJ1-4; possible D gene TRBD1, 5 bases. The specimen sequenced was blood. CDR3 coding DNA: TGTGCCAGCAGTGAGTTGGAGGGGCCGAACGAAAAACTGTTTTTT. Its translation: CASSELEGPNEKLFF. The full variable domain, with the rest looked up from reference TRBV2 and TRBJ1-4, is EPEVTQTPSHQVTQMGQEVILRCVPISNHLYFYWYRQILGQKVEFLVSFYNNEISEKSEIFDDQFSVERPDGSNFTLKIRSTKLEDSAMYFCASSELEGPNEKLFFGSGTQLSVL.